Listed below are T cell receptor beta chains from one sample, sequenced in a study of CD8+CD57+ T cells in acquired aplastic anemia. TCRdb independently ran MiXCR on the reads; one entry per CDR3 protein. The profile shows 150,000 to 200,000 distinct CDR3 sequences, 40% to 50% of them singletons. The sequenced sample was sorted CD4+, CD8+, or CD8+CD57+ T cells (not recorded which) from PBMCs. The receptors derive from a human donor with aplastic anemia. Both conserved end residues are part of each CDR3. The D gene is left open where the match is weak. A clone size is listed for some rows: how often the clone was seen (once, few, many), or a class if it is expanded.

>TRBJ1-2|TRBV5-1|NA|TRBD1
TGCGCCAGCAGCTCCGGGACAGGGACATTTGGCTATGGCTACACCTTC
CASSSGTGTFGYGYTF
>TRBJ2-3|TRBV9|many|TRBD2
TGTGCCAGCAGCGTAGGACTAGCGCCAGATACGCAGTATTTT
CASSVGLAPDTQYF
>TRBJ2-7|TRBV9|many|TRBD2
TGTGCCAGCAGCGTAGGCGGGACTAGCGGTTACGAGCAGTACTTC
CASSVGGTSGYEQYF
>TRBJ2-7|TRBV5-5|NA|NA
TGTGCCAGCAGCTTTCTTCAAGGGAGCTACGAGCAGTACTTC
CASSFLQGSYEQYF
>TRBJ1-2|TRBV20-1|few|NA
TGCAGTGCTAGCCCCCAGGGGCAATATGGCTACACCTTC
CSASPQGQYGYTF
>TRBJ2-5|TRBV25-1|NA|TRBD2
TGTGCCAGCAGTGAATTTTGGCTAGCGGTAGGGGCCCAGTACTTC
CASSEFWLAVGAQYF
>TRBJ2-3|TRBV2|many|TRBD1
TGTGCCAGCAGTGTGTCGGGACAGCAGGGCACAGATACGCAGTATTTT
CASSVSGQQGTDTQYF
>TRBJ2-7|TRBV29-1|many|NA
TGCAGCGTTGTCCCGGGGGACAGAGGCTACGAGCAGTACTTC
CSVVPGDRGYEQYF
>TRBJ1-3|TRBV20-1|NA|NA
TGCAGTGCAGGGGGGTTGAACACCATATATTTT
CSAGGLNTIYF
>TRBJ2-7|TRBV3-1|NA|NA
TGTGCCAGCAGCTTGAGAGGCTGGGAGCAGTACTTC
CASSLRGWEQYF
>TRBJ2-7|TRBV24-1|few|TRBD2
TGTGCCACCAGTGACTCCCCGACTAGCGGGAGAGACGAGCAGTACTTC
CATSDSPTSGRDEQYF
>TRBJ2-6|TRBV9|once|TRBD2
TGTGCCAGCAGCCCTCAGGCAGCGGGAGTCGACGTCCTGACTTTC
CASSPQAAGVDVLTF
>TRBJ2-3|TRBV5-1|NA|NA
TGCGCCAGCAGCTTTAGCGGAGACAGCACAGATACGCAGTATTTT
CASSFSGDSTDTQYF
>TRBJ2-7|TRBV4-3|NA|TRBD2
TGCGCCAGCAGCCTCTCGGGGGGGTTCGAGGAGCAGTACTTC
CASSLSGGFEEQYF
>TRBJ1-2|TRBV24-1|NA|NA
TGTGCCACCAGTGATTTGCCCAACTATGGCTACACCTTC
CATSDLPNYGYTF
>TRBJ1-2|TRBV3-1|many|NA
TGTGCCAGCAGCCGCGTTTTTGGGAGTAACTATGGCTACACCTTC
CASSRVFGSNYGYTF
>TRBJ2-2|TRBV7-6|many|NA
TGTGCCAGCAGCCTGACACGAGACACCGGGGAGCTGTTTTTT
CASSLTRDTGELFF
>TRBJ1-1|TRBV29-1|many|TRBD1
TGCAGCGTTGGGACAGGGTCAACTGAAGCTTTCTTT
CSVGTGSTEAFF
>TRBJ1-1|TRBV29-1|few|NA
TGCAGCGTTGGGACGGTGAACACTGAAGCTTTCTTT
CSVGTVNTEAFF
>TRBJ2-7|TRBV11-2|many|NA
TGTGCCAGCAGCTTAGCCCTCGGGACCTACGAGCAGTACTTC
CASSLALGTYEQYF
>TRBJ2-7|TRBV20-1|NA|TRBD2
TGCAGTGCTAGAACCGTAGGGACTAGCGAAGGCTACGAGCAGTACTTC
CSARTVGTSEGYEQYF
>TRBJ2-5|TRBV10-3|NA|TRBD1
TGTGCCACTCTGAAGGGGGCAGGAGAGACCCAGTACTTC
CATLKGAGETQYF
>TRBJ2-7|TRBV7-9|few|NA
TGTGCCAGCAGCCGGGACGAGGTAGAGCAGTACTTC
CASSRDEVEQYF
>TRBJ2-5|TRBV25-1|few|NA
TGTGCCAGCAGTGAATTTAGGGCTAGCAAAGAGACCCAGTACTTC
CASSEFRASKETQYF
>TRBJ2-2|TRBV24-1|NA|NA
TGTGCCGCGTCCGGGCGGTCGAACACCGGGGAGCTGTTTTTT
CAASGRSNTGELFF
>TRBJ1-5|TRBV10-3|NA|NA
TGTGCCATCCATGACAGGCCCGATCAGCCCCAGCATTTT
CAIHDRPDQPQHF
>TRBJ2-3|TRBV19|many|TRBD1
TGTGCCAGCCGCCCCCGGACAGGGTGGGACGGGAGTAAGGATACGCAGTATTTT
CASRPRTGWDGSKDTQYF
>TRBJ1-2|TRBV24-1|NA|NA
TGTGCCACCAGTGCCCCAGGGTCTAACTATGGCTACACCTTC
CATSAPGSNYGYTF
>TRBJ2-1|TRBV20-1|NA|TRBD1
TGCAGTGCTAGGAGACAGGGTGGTGAGCAGTTCTTC
CSARRQGGEQFF
>TRBJ1-5|TRBV2|once|TRBD1
TGTGCCAGCAGGGGACAGACAGGAAGGAATCAGCCCCAGCATTTT
CASRGQTGRNQPQHF
>TRBJ1-6|TRBV15|NA|NA
TGTGCCACCAGCCATACACGGATGAGCTCCTATAATTCACCCCTCCACTTT
CATSHTRMSSYNSPLHF
>TRBJ2-1|TRBV6-1|NA|TRBD1
TGTGCCAGCAGTCAGGACAGGCGCTACAATGAGCAGTTCTTC
CASSQDRRYNEQFF
>TRBJ2-1|TRBV29-1|NA|NA
TGCAGCGTTGATAAGGGACTCCGTAATGAGCAGTTCTTC
CSVDKGLRNEQFF
>TRBJ2-4|TRBV2|NA|TRBD2
TGTGCCAGCAGTGAAATCGCCGGGACTAGTTACATTCAGTACTTC
CASSEIAGTSYIQYF
>TRBJ2-2|TRBV14|many|NA
TGTGCCAGCAGCTGGAACTTATACACCGGGGAGCTGTTTTTT
CASSWNLYTGELFF
>TRBJ1-1|TRBV2|NA|NA
TGTGCCAGCAGTGAAGCTCCCAGGGATGGCACTGAAGCTTTCTTT
CASSEAPRDGTEAFF
>TRBJ2-5|TRBV7-2|NA|NA
TGTGCCAGCAGCTCCGAGGTTTGGGAGACCCAGTACTTC
CASSSEVWETQYF
>TRBJ2-1|TRBV19|many|TRBD2
TGTGCCAGTAGTACGTCGACTAGCTCCTATAATGAGCAGTTCTTC
CASSTSTSSYNEQFF
>TRBJ1-6|TRBV11-2|NA|NA
TGTGCCAGCACCCCGCAGGCAGGGGTGGGCAATTCACCCCTCCACTTT
CASTPQAGVGNSPLHF
>TRBJ2-7|TRBV20-1|many|NA
TGCAGTGGATACGCACGGGACGCGAGGGACGAGCAGTACTTC
CSGYARDARDEQYF
>TRBJ2-3|TRBV14|many|NA
TGTGCCACCTCGCTGGGTGCGGACCGCACAGATACGCAGTATTTT
CATSLGADRTDTQYF
>TRBJ1-6|TRBV27|NA|NA
TGTGCCAGCAGCAGAACAGGGCAGTATTCACCCCTCCACTTT
CASSRTGQYSPLHF
>TRBJ2-3|TRBV7-3|few|NA
TGTGCCAGCAGCTCCCAGGGTAACGCAGATACGCAGTATTTT
CASSSQGNADTQYF
>TRBJ2-7|TRBV27|NA|NA
TGTGCCACGGGCGGCAGACCCTACGAGCAGTACTTC
CATGGRPYEQYF
>TRBJ1-1|TRBV9|many|TRBD1
TGTGCCAGCAGCCCGTCCGGGACAGGTTGGAACACTGAAGCTTTCTTT
CASSPSGTGWNTEAFF
>TRBJ2-3|TRBV2|NA|NA
TGTGCCAGCAGTCAAAGAGGACGGTCGTCAGATACGCAGTATTTT
CASSQRGRSSDTQYF
>TRBJ2-5|TRBV9|many|NA
TGTGCCAGCAGCGTAGGGGGGGCCGGGGCTGGAGAGACCCAGTACTTC
CASSVGGAGAGETQYF
>TRBJ1-5|TRBV13|medium-sized|TRBD1
TGTGCCAGCAGCTCGGGACAGAGGGGGCTCCAGCATTTT
CASSSGQRGLQHF
>TRBJ2-2|TRBV27|few|NA
TGTGCCAGCAGTTTCCCCTTTTCCGGGGAGCTGTTTTTT
CASSFPFSGELFF
>TRBJ1-4|TRBV14|many|NA
TGTGCCAGCAGCCAAGGTTGGGGCGCAACTAATGAAAAACTGTTTTTT
CASSQGWGATNEKLFF
>TRBJ2-1|TRBV10-1|NA|TRBD2
TGCGCCAGCAGTGAAAGCGGGACTTTCTACAATGAGCAGTTCTTC
CASSESGTFYNEQFF
>TRBJ1-4|TRBV5-1|NA|TRBD1
TGCGCCAGCAGCTTGAGGACAGGGCGGGAAAAACTGTTTTTT
CASSLRTGREKLFF
>TRBJ1-4|TRBV11-2|NA|NA
TGTGCCAGCAGCCCCACTCCGGGAAGGAACCCATCAACTAATGAAGAACTGTTTTTT
CASSPTPGRNPSTNEELFF
>TRBJ2-5|TRBV5-5|many|NA
TGTGCCAGCAGCCCTACAGGGATAGAGACCCAGTACTTC
CASSPTGIETQYF
>TRBJ2-3|TRBV7-6|NA|TRBD2
TGTGCCAGCAGCGTAGGTGCTAGCGGGAGCACAGATACGCAGTATTTT
CASSVGASGSTDTQYF
>TRBJ2-7|TRBV27|few|NA
TGTGCCAGCAGTTTAAAGGGCGTCCTCCCCTACGAGCAGTACTTC
CASSLKGVLPYEQYF
>TRBJ1-6|TRBV29-1|NA|NA
TGCAGCGTTCGAATCGGCAGCTCCTATAATTCACCCCTCCACTTT
CSVRIGSSYNSPLHF
>TRBJ2-5|TRBV7-2|NA|NA
TGTGCCAGCTCTGAGGGGCTCGGACAGTGCCAAGAGACCCAGTACTTC
CASSEGLGQCQETQYF
>TRBJ1-1|TRBV10-3|many|NA
TGTGCCATCAATTCTGAAACTGAAGCTTTCTTT
CAINSETEAFF
>TRBJ2-3|TRBV9|NA|NA
TGTGCCAGCACCCCCCCGGCGGGCCAGTGGGATACGCAGTATTTT
CASTPPAGQWDTQYF